This paragraph covers one T cell receptor (beta chain) sequence. It lacks a known antigen. Base qualities were left out, and no much larger clone turns up one base away. The data belong to a study of cytomegalovirus exposure and HLA in healthy donors (dated by TCRdb to 2016 to 2017). Some background on the complete study: According to an earlier analysis of 550 to 750 of the donors, 150 million to 200 million T cells yielded roughly 110 million unique TCR beta sequences and approximately 300 Gb of sequence data. An early release covering just under 650 HLA-typed donors comprised 250 to 350 gigabases of sequencing data and about 90 million unique TCR sequences. Of the roughly 390 genotyped donors, 65% to 90% were placed in the genetic ancestry cluster associated with self-reported Caucasian donors. The study was designed to test whether signatures of past pathogen exposure could be identified by cataloging public T cell receptors. Using immunosequencing, the study profiled T cell repertoires from fewer than 700 subjects and related those repertoires to cytomegalovirus serostatus. Besides the first cohort of 666 subjects, a separate validation cohort made up of over a hundred different subjects was used. To predict cytomegalovirus infection status, the study combined high-throughput TCR immunosequencing, statistical association of individual TCRs with disease status, and machine learning. In a later analysis, previously published TCR beta repertoires from fewer than 750 donors were re-analyzed and high-resolution HLA genotyping was added so that TCR occurrence patterns could be studied. Rather than drawing on any new phenotypic data, the later analysis identified candidate immune exposures from TCR beta sequences and the way those sequences occurred across donors. To decide whether each TCR beta V gene segment behaved as functional or pseudogenic, an earlier analysis of some 580 of the donors relied on high-throughput TCR beta sequencing. Alongside the repertoire data, information on donor age, sex, ethnicity and CMV serostatus was compiled. In a later genetic analysis, genome-wide SNP genotypes for about three fifths of the 666 donors were used, and that subset was treated as a discovery cohort. Every discovery cohort repertoire had been produced on one sequencing platform. HLA typing covered class I and class II loci at four-digit resolution. Typing coverage differed by locus: A, B, C, DRB1 and DQB1 were typed in roughly 629-630 donors, DQA1 in approximately 520, DPA1 in 600 to 610, and DPB1 in 472. A handful of DR-DQ haplotypes were handled as single units for association and clustering because linkage in the cohort was strong. Among 398 genotyped donors of the cohort, an average of about 240,000 unique TCR beta nucleotide sequences were sequenced per donor, roughly a sixth of them non-productive. General conclusions and limits of the study: Broadly in line with IMGT annotations, most TCR beta V segments showed up in productive rearrangements about 90% or about 30% of the time in an earlier analysis of several hundred of the donors. An association between a missense DCLRE1C variant and V-gene and J-gene trimming of TCR beta chains was found in a later genetic analysis and replicated in an independent cohort. The study gave a list of 150 to 200 TCR beta chains associated with cytomegalovirus. Roughly uniform sequencing depth across donors was assumed in presence/absence analyses, although this assumption may not hold. Immune exposure information for the cohort was limited to CMV serostatus. According to a later analysis, most CMV-associated TCR beta chains appeared to be HLA-restricted, and the HLA associations seemed to be driven largely by CMV exposure. Linkage disequilibrium might explain the correlated functional status among segregating V segments, but an unknown experimental factor could not be excluded. A few of the identified cytomegalovirus-associated TCR beta chains were confirmed in vitro to be specific for cytomegalovirus antigens. Cytomegalovirus status was reported to be diagnosed by the classifier with high specificity and sensitivity in both the original and validation cohorts. In a later genetic analysis, fewer N-insertions in productive TCRs were reported among donors in an Asian-associated ancestry cluster than the 666-donor mean. While some public TCRs were present in many individuals, most TCR sequences turned up only very rarely across donors. Because HLA typing was missing for some donors at each locus, association tests included only the typed subset. At a false discovery rate of 0.05, a later analysis linked under 20,000 TCR beta sequences to specific HLA alleles. Some IMGT-functional V segments, including TRBV6-2 and TRBV6-3, could not be told apart with the 87-base-pair reads, so those segments were excluded. The sequencing pipeline was judged likely to have produced a cluster of highly shared sequence variants as a technical artifact. Compared with equally common non-associated chains, HLA-associated TCR beta chains in a later analysis were more clonally expanded and had lower generation probabilities. The cohort was sequenced for TCR beta chains only, and without alpha or paired-chain data the features that could be detected were limited. Because counts were too low, seventeen rarely observed V segments, including chromosome 9 orphons, were excluded from the earlier analysis of around 590 of the donors. A later analysis found that TCR association rates varied across HLA loci, with DRB1 alleles showing the most associated TCRs and HLA-C alleles the fewest. A later analysis reported that several top co-occurrence clusters appeared linked to parvovirus B19, influenza, CMV and Epstein-Barr virus. When HLA alleles, especially DR and DQ, strongly co-occurred, TCR associations were difficult to assign to individual alleles. A further reported finding was that TCR beta sequences accurately predicted the HLA-A and HLA-B alleles for most subjects in the first cohort. The authors suggested that the approach could potentially be extended to other disease states and immunological phenotypes.

CDR1 and CDR2 were assigned from the germline V gene as SGHRS and YFSETQ. Trimming takes 4 bases from V and 5 bases from J, and the germline ends sit 15 bases apart. From its cysteine to its phenylalanine, the CDR3 spans 15 amino acids. Only CDR3 DNA remains: 45 bases, in frame from the first base. Receptor amplification or capture employed the immunoSEQ multiplex PCR assay. For the multiplex PCR, a mixture combining 60 forward primers for TCR Vbeta segments and 13 reverse primers for TCR Jbeta segments was used. The CDR3 region of rearranged TCR beta genes was amplified from genomic DNA with a multiplex PCR assay. Amplified TCR beta libraries were sequenced as 87-base-pair reads on the Illumina HiSeq System. On the study's bioinformatics: A later analysis counted about 80 million unique TCR beta chains across the 550 to 800 repertoires, and some 12 million of these chains were shared by at least two donors. A nearest-neighbor algorithm error-corrected the raw reads and collapsed the reads into unique sequences, merging closely related sequences to remove PCR and sequencing errors. To assign V, D and J gene segments, CDR3 sequences were aligned to IMGT reference sequences. For a sequence to be retained, a match of at least six nucleotides to both a V gene segment and a J gene segment was required. A rearrangement counted as productive if the CDR3 had no stop codons and remained in frame with V and J, and every other rearrangement counted as non-productive. Following IMGT convention, CDR3 was defined as the stretch from the second conserved V-encoded cysteine to the conserved J-encoded phenylalanine. The earlier analysis of 587 of the donors excluded sequences that lacked an unambiguous match to a single V gene segment. In an earlier analysis of approximately 610 of the donors, V segments were called functional above 56.7% productive rearrangements and were called segregating when the between-donor standard deviation exceeded 5%. To diagnose cytomegalovirus status from the catalog of TCR beta chain sequences, a statistical classification framework was built. In a later analysis, V and J genes were assigned by comparing TCR nucleotide sequences against IMGT/GENE-DB human TR gene sequences. A later analysis assigned CDR3 sequences and most-parsimonious VDJ recombination scenarios with the TCRdist pipeline. In a later analysis, every TCR beta chain was defined by the combination of its CDR3 amino acid sequence and its V-gene family, and reads without a unique V-gene family were dropped. As a way to deal with suspected cross-contamination and a sequencing artifact, a later analysis dropped 640 or so nucleotide sequences that were highly shared and had low generation probability. In a later analysis, a clonal expansion index was calculated for each public chain from normalized within-repertoire ranks of inferred template counts. Generation probabilities in a later analysis came from a VDJ recombination model fitted to out-of-frame rearrangements, and those results were checked against IGoR. Hypergeometric tests were used in a later analysis to score TCR-TCR, TCR-HLA and TCR-CMV co-occurrence, with a repertoire-size bias correction applied to the TCR pairs. A later analysis estimated false discovery rates by permuting HLA or CMV assignments 20 times. In a later analysis, co-occurring TCRs were grouped using DBSCAN, with TCRdist sequence similarity added in when clustering inside HLA-allele-positive subsets. For co-occurrence clustering, repertoires with fewer than 30,000 or more than 120,000 public chains were excluded, along with four to six repertoires with anomalous nucleotide sharing. What TCRdb holds here is the immuneACCESS table cut down to in-frame rearrangements. Part of the clones is not present; checked against another copy, under half of the missing clones reflect an unresolved V gene, and the others are unexplained. V, J and clone size reflect that table, while D and trimming were determined from the DNA. This sample comprises 150,000 to 200,000 clones, roughly 68% of them detected only once. The top ten constitute about 10% of the sample.

In total, 500 to 700 healthy bone marrow donors made up the cohort. All cohort members were sampled while nominally healthy, although unrecorded immune exposures were likely present. The donor was CMV seropositive and belonged to the group of 250 to 300 seropositive cohort members. Every donor gave a peripheral blood sample, and the peripheral blood mononuclear cells from that sample were used for TCR beta sequencing. Genomic DNA was extracted from the blood cell samples with the Qiagen DNeasy Blood Extraction Kit. The rearranged segments are TRBV5-1 and TRBJ2-2; the best D guess is TRBD2, with 6 bases matching. Sequences were obtained from PBMCs. This clonotype originated in a man aged 25-40 years in good health and CMV-seropositive. The CDR3 here reads CASSTGGVKTGELFF. The DNA sequence is given as TGCGCCAGCAGCACCGGGGGTGTGAAAACCGGGGAGCTGTTTTTT.